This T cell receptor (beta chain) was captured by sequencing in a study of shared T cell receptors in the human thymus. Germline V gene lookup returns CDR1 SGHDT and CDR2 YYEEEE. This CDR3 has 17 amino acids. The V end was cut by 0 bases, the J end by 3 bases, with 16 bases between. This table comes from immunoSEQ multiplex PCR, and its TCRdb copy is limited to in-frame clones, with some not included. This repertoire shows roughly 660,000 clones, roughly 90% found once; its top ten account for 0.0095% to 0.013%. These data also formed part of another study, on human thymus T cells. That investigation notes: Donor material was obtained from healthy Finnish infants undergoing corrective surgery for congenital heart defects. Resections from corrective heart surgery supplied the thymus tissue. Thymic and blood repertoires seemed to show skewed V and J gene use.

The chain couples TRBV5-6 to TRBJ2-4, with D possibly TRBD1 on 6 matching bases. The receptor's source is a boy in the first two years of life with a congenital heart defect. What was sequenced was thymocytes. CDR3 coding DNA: TGTGCCAGCAGCTTGGGAATACGGGACACCCACAAAAACATTCAGTACTTC. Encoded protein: CASSLGIRDTHKNIQYF.